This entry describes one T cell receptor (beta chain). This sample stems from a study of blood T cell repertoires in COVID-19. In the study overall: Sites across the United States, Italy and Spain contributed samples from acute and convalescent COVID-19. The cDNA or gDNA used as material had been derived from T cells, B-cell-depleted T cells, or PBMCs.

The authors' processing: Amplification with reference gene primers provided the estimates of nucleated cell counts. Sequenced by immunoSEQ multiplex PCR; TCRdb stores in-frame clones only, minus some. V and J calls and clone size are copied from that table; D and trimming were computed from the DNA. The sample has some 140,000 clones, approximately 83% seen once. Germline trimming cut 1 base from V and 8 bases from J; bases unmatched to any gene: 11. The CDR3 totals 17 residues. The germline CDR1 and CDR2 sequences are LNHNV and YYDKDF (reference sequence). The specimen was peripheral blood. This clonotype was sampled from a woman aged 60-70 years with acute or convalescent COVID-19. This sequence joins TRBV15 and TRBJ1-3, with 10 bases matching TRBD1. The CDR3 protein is CATSRAGTGAPGDTIYF. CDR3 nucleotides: TGTGCCACCAGCAGAGCCGGGACAGGGGCTCCAGGAGACACCATATATTTT.